This section outlines one TCR beta chain sequence together with its context. Here immunoSEQ multiplex PCR was the method, and the copy in TCRdb shows in-frame clones only, minus some. The sample carries a few million clones, approximately 95% recorded once. Recent vaccinations or acute infections were absent in the healthy HIV-negative adult donors. Among the donors, all were Caucasian adults who lived in Nashville, Tennessee. The data were taken from a study of shared clonotypes between healthy human individuals. CDR1 MNHNS and CDR2 SASEGT come from the germline V gene. The CDR3 totals 15 residues. The V gene end was trimmed by 6 bases and the J gene end by 9 bases; junction bases not matched to a gene: 12.

The material sequenced was naive CD4+ T cells from PBMCs. Sample subset: CD45RA+ positively selected. This clonotype originated in a man younger than 35 in good health. Some clones in this sample may be carry-over from other donors' samples. This rearrangement joins TRBV6-1 to TRBJ2-1; 9 bases agree with TRBD1. CDR3 residues: CASRKVGQGLSEQFF. The CDR3 coding sequence is TGTGCCAGCAGAAAGGTCGGACAGGGGTTAAGTGAGCAGTTCTTC.